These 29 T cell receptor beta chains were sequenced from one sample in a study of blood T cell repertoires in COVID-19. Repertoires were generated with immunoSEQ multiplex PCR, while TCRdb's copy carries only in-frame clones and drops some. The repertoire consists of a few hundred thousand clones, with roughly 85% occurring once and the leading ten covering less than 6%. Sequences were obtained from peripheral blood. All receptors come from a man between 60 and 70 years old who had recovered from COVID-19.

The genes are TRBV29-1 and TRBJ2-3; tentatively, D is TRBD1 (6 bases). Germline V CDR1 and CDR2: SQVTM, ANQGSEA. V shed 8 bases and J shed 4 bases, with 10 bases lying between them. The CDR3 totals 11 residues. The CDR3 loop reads CSTGLADTQYF. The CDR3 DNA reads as TGCAGCACAGGGTTAGCAGATACGCAGTATTTT.

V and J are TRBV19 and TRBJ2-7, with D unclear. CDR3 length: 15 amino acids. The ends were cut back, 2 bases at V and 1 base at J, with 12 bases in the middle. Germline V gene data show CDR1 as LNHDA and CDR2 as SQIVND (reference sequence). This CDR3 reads CASSIFTAGSYEQYF. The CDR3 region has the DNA TGTGCCAGTAGTATATTCACAGCTGGTTCCTACGAGCAGTACTTC.

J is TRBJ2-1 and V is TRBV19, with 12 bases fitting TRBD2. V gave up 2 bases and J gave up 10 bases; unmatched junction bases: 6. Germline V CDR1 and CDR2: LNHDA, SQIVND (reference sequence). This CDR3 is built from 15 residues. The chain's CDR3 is CASSITASGGAEQFF. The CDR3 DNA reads TGTGCCAGTAGTATAACCGCTAGCGGGGGGGCAGAGCAGTTCTTC.

This CDR3 reads CASLGEGHSPLHF. In nucleotides, the CDR3 is TGTGCCAGCCTTGGGGAGGGCCATTCACCCCTCCACTTT. The chain is built from TRBV6-5 and TRBJ1-6; D gene uncertain. This CDR3 region has 13 residues. Looked up from germline, CDR1 is MNHEY and CDR2 is SVGAGI. Trimming took off 8 bases at V and 8 bases at J, with 13 bases between the two ends.

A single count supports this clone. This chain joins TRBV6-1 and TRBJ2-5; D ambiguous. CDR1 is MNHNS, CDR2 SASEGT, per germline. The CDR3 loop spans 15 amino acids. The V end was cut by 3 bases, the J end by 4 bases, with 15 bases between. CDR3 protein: CASSDGGPRIETQYF. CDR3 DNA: TGTGCCAGCAGTGATGGCGGCCCCCGAATAGAGACCCAGTACTTC.

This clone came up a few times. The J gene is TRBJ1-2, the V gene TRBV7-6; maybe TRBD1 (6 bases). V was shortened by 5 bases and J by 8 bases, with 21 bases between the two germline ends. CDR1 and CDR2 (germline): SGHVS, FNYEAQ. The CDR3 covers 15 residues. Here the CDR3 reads CASSLSSTGLEGYTF. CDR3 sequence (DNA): TGTGCCAGCAGCCTGTCCTCTACAGGGCTCGAGGGCTACACCTTC.

The CDR3 nucleotides read TGTGCCAGCAGTCATGGGACAGGGAGAGCCGGGGAGCTGTTTTTT. It specifies CASSHGTGRAGELFF. V is TRBV27 and J is TRBJ2-2, with 9 positions matching TRBD1. This CDR3 region has 15 residues. V dropped 5 bases and J dropped 6; count of bases not matched to a gene: 7. Germline CDR1 reads MNHEY; CDR2 reads SMNVEV (reference sequence).

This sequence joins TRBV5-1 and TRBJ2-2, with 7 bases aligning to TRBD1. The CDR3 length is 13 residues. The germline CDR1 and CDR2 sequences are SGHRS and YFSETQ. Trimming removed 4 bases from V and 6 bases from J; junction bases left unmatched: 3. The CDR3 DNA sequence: TGCGCCAGCAGCACCACAGGGGCCGGGGAGCTGTTTTTT. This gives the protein CASSTTGAGELFF.

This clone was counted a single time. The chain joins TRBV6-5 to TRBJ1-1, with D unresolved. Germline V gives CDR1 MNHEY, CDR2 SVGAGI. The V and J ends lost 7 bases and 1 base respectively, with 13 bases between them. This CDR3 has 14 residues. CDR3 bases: TGTGCCAGCACCCAGAATTACCCGAACACTGAAGCTTTCTTT. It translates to CASTQNYPNTEAFF.

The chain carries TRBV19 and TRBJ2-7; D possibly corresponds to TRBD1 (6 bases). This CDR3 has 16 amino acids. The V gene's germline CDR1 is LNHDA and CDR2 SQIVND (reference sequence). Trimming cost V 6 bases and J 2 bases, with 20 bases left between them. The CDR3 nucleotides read TGTGCCAGTAGCGCCCCTTGGGGGCGAAACCCCTACGAGCAGTACTTC. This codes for CASSAPWGRNPYEQYF.

This CDR3 reads CASSALAGGHEQFF. CDR3 in DNA: TGTGCCAGCAGCGCTCTAGCGGGGGGCCATGAGCAGTTCTTC. The J gene is TRBJ2-1, the V gene TRBV7-9; 11 nucleotides match TRBD2. The CDR3 totals 14 residues. V was clipped by 5 bases and J by 8 bases; unmatched bases: 5. CDR1 is SEHNR, CDR2 FQNEAQ, per germline (reference sequence). Drawing the rest from reference TRBV7-9 and TRBJ2-1, the complete variable domain is DTGVSQNPRHKITKRGQNVTFRCDPISEHNRLYWYRQTLGQGPEFLTYFQNEAQLEKSRLLSDRFSAERPKGSFSTLEIQRTEQGDSAMYLCASSALAGGHEQFFGPGTRLTVL.

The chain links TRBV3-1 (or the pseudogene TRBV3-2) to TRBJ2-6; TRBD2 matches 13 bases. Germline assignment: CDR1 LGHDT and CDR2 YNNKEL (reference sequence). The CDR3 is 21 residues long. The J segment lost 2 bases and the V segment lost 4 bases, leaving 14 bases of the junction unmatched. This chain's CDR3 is CASSPTSGRAWGPTGANVLTF. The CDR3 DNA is TGTGCCAGCAGCCCAACTAGCGGGAGGGCCTGGGGTCCCACTGGGGCCAACGTCCTGACTTTC.

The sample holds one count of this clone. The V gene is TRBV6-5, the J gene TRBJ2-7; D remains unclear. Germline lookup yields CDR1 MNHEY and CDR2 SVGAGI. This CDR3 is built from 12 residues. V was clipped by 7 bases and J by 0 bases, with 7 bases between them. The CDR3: CASKVDSYEQYF. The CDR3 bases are TGTGCCAGCAAAGTAGACTCCTACGAGCAGTACTTC.

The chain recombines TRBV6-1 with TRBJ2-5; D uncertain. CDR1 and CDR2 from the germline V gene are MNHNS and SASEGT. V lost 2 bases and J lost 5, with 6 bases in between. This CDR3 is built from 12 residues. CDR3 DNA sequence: TGTGCCAGCAGTGAACTGAGGGAGACCCAGTACTTC. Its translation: CASSELRETQYF.

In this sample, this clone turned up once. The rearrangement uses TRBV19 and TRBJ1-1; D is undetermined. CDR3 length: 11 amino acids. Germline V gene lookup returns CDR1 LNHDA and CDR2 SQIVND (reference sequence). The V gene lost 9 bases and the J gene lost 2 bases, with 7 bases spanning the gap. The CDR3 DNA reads TGTGCCAGCCGACTCAACACTGAAGCTTTCTTT. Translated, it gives CASRLNTEAFF.

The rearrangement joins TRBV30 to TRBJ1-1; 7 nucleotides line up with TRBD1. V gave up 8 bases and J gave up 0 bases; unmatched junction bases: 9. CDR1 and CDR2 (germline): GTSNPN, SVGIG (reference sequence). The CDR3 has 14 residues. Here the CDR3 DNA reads TGTGCCGGATCAAAGACAGGGATGAACACTGAAGCTTTCTTT. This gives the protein CAGSKTGMNTEAFF.

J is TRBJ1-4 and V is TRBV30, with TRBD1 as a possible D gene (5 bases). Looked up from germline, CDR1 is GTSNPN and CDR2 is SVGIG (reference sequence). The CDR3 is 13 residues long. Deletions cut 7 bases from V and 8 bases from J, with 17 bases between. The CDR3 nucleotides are TGTGCCTTCTATGGGTCAGGGCTCGAAAAACTGTTTTTT. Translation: CAFYGSGLEKLFF.

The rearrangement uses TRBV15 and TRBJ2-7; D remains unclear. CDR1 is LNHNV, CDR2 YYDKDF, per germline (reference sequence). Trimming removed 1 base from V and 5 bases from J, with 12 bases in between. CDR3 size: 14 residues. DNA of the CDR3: TGTGCCACCAGCAGAGGCCCCTACCTAGACGAGCAGTACTTC. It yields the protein CATSRGPYLDEQYF.

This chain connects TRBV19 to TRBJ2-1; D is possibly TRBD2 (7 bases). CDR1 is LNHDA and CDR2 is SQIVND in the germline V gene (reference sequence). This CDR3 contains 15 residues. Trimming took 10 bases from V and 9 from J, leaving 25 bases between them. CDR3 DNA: TGTGCCACTTCCACTGCGGGGGCCATCCGCCCTGAGCAGTTCTTC. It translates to CATSTAGAIRPEQFF.

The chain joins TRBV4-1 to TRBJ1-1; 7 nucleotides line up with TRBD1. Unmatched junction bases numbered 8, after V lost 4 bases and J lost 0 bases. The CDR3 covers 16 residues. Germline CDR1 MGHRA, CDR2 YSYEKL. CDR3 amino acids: CASSLTGTAVNTEAFF. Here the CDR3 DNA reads TGCGCCAGCAGCCTAACCGGGACAGCAGTGAACACTGAAGCTTTCTTT.

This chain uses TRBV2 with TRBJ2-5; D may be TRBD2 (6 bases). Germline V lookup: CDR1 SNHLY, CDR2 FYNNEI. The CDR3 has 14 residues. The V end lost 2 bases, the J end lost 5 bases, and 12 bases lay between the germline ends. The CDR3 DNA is TGTGCCAGCAGTGAACAGTGGAGCGGGGAGACCCAGTACTTC. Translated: CASSEQWSGETQYF.

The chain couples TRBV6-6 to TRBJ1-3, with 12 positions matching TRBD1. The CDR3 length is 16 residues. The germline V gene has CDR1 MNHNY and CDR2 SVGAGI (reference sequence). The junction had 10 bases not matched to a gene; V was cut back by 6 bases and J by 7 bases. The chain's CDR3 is CASRQGQGAVANTIYF. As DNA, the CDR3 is TGTGCCAGCAGACAGGGACAGGGGGCGGTGGCCAACACCATATATTTT.

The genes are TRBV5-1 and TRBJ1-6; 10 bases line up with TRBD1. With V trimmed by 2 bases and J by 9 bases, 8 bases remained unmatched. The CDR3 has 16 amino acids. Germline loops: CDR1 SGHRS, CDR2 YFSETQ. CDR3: CASSLGQGDASSPLHF. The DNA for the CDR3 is TGCGCCAGCAGCTTAGGACAGGGGGATGCCTCTTCACCCCTCCACTTT.

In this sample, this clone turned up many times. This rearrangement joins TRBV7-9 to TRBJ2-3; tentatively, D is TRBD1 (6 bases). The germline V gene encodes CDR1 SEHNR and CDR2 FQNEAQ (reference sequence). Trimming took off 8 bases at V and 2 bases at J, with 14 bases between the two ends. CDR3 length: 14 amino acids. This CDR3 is CASPLGGATDTQYF. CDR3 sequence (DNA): TGTGCCAGCCCCCTAGGGGGAGCCACAGATACGCAGTATTTT.

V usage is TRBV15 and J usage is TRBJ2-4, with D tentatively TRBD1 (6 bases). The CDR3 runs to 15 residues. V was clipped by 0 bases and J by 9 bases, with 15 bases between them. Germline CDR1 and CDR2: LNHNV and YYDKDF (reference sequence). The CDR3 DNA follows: TGTGCCACCAGCAGAGAGTCGACAGGTTGGGGCATTCAGTACTTC. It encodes CATSRESTGWGIQYF.

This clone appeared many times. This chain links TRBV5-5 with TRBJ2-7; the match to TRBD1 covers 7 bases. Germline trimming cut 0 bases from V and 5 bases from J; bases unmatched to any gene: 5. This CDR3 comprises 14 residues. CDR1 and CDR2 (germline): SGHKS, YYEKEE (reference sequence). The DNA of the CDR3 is TGTGCCAGCAGCTTGGCGACAGGGAGCCACGAGCAGTACTTC. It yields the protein CASSLATGSHEQYF.

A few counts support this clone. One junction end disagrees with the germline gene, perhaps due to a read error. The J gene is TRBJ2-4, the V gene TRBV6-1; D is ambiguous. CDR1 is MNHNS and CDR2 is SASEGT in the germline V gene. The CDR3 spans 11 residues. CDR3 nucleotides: TGTGCCAGCAGTGAATATTTGAGCCCCCACTTC. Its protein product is CASSEYLSPHF.

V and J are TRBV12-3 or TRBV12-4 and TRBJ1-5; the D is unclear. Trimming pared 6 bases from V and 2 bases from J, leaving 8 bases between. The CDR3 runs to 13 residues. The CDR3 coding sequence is TGTGCCAGCAGCCACCGGGGCAATCAGCCCCAGCATTTT. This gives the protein CASSHRGNQPQHF.

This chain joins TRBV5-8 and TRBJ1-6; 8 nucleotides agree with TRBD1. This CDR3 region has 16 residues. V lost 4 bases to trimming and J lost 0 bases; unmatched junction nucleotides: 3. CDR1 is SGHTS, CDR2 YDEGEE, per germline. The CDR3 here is CASSGGQGSYNSPLHF. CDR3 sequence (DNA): TGTGCCAGCAGCGGAGGACAGGGCTCCTATAATTCACCCCTCCACTTT.